The sequence of this T cell receptor beta chain was determined in a study of cytomegalovirus exposure and HLA in healthy donors. Note on this clone: Other DNA variants within this sample encode the same CDR3.

V lost 5 bases and J lost 3, with 10 bases in between. The CDR3 is made up of 13 amino acids. Germline V CDR1 and CDR2: SGHNT, YENEEA. It was with 60 Vbeta and 13 Jbeta primers that the PCR ran. Data came from immunoSEQ multiplex PCR; TCRdb stores just in-frame clones and leaves some out. The table lists around 250,000 clones, around 80% of them singletons. The sequence came from a woman in her sixties or seventies in good health and CMV-seropositive. What was sequenced was PBMCs. This chain connects TRBV11-3 to TRBJ1-1; D is ambiguous. The CDR3 loop is CASSPRSDTEAFF. The CDR3 region has the DNA TGTGCCAGCAGCCCTAGATCCGACACTGAAGCTTTCTTT.